This T cell receptor (beta chain) was retrieved from a study of Graves' ophthalmopathy and Graves' hyperthyroidism (dated by TCRdb to between 2018 and 2020). Turning to the overall study: Peripheral blood samples were taken at the time of initial diagnosis, before any treatment was given. The study used signatures of the TCR beta repertoire to tell Graves' ophthalmopathy apart from Graves' hyperthyroidism and to predict which patients would progress to ophthalmopathy. In total, 135 blood samples were TCR-sequenced: some 40 ophthalmopathy, around 75 hyperthyroidism and about 17 hyperthyroidism-to-ophthalmopathy patients. To explore V-J signatures that separate ophthalmopathy from hyperthyroidism, a discovery set of about a hundred patients was enrolled, consisting of 40 to 45 with ophthalmopathy and under 65 with stable hyperthyroidism. The independent validation cohort included approximately 19 hyperthyroidism patients plus 17 patients who later progressed from hyperthyroidism to ophthalmopathy. In roughly six hyperthyroidism patients, the T-cell repertoires found in thyroid tissue were compared with those found in blood. Following sample collection, hyperthyroidism patients were given methimazole at a starting dose of 30 mg daily, and ophthalmopathy patients were given high-dose intravenous methylprednisolone.

This clonotype was recorded at least ten times. Its antigen is not yet known. No base quality values were provided; no much bigger clone lies one nucleotide off. Patients with ophthalmopathy had moderately to severely active disease, with a Clinical Activity Score of 3 or more, a NOSPECS grade of 4 or more, and a disease duration of less than 3 months. Patients were excluded if they had other autoimmune diseases, uncontrolled infections, pregnancy or lactation. Diagnosis relied on clinical symptoms, serum thyroxine, TRAb, thyroid ultrasound and orbital computed tomography. Using Ficoll-Paque density gradient centrifugation, PBMCs were isolated from over 8.5 ml of fresh peripheral blood. Trizol reagent was used to extract the total RNA, and its quality was then checked on an Agilent 2100 Bioanalyzer. TCR beta CDR3 regions were amplified from RNA transcripts for repertoire sequencing. The first round of RT-PCR was done with HTBI primers and the Qiagen OneStep RT-PCR kit, and was followed by a second round of multiplex PCR, then size selection and purification. Libraries were sequenced on an Illumina HiSeq2000 using paired-end 100 bp reads. On the authors' methods: SOAPnuke was used to process the reads, throwing out any read that had adapters, had uncalled bases, had a mean Phred below 15, or lacked an exact constant-primer or identifier match. COPE v1.2.5 was used to merge high-quality paired reads. Each unique nucleotide sequence was treated as a clonotype, and MiTCR v1.1 was used to align the clonotypes to the IMGT TRB V, D and J references. The analysis was limited to V-J combinations with a frequency above 0.0001, which together covered over 99% of the repertoires. For each V-J combination, a TCR clonal expansion and chaos score was defined as F50 clonal expansion divided by the chaos observed in the TCRdist matrix. Welch's t-statistics and random forest were used to reduce features to 13 V-J combinations, which were fed into a naive Bayes classifier. The Morisita-Horn index was used to measure how similar the thyroid and blood repertoires were. The public reads were reanalyzed by TCRdb: fastp trimming at Q25, MiXCR alignment, in-frame beta chains only. Each CDR3 protein appears once, grouped with its most common genes and DNA. For this entry, the V and J calls and clone size follow TCRdb and not the study's own pipeline. The sample table shows 600,000 to 950,000 distinct CDR3 sequences, and around 40% are seen once. The ten top clones hold 44% of the sample.

V is cut by 4 bases and J by 0 bases, and the space between the germline ends is 4 bases. The CDR3 numbers 12 residues from cysteine through phenylalanine. The sequence is cut down to CDR3 DNA, 36 bases in frame from base 1. CDR1 SGHTA and CDR2 FQGNSA were looked up in the germline V gene. General conclusions and limits of the study: Sample size was not statistically predetermined, and group allocation was not concealed from the investigators. In cross-validation, the 13-signature model distinguished ophthalmopathy from stable hyperthyroidism with 85% to 90% sensitivity and 81.08% specificity, and in the test set the corresponding values were roughly 80% and 76%. In validation, the model predicted ophthalmopathy progression with nearly 71% sensitivity and roughly 72% specificity; 12 predicted patients were CT-confirmed with GO in a median of around 6.5 months. Most expanded thyroid clonotypes with a frequency above 0.001 also appeared in blood, which suggests that blood repertoires may reflect the immune response in the thyroid.

What was sequenced was peripheral blood. The sequence links TRBV7-2 to TRBJ2-7; a confident D gene designation cannot be given. The sequence was obtained from an adult man with Graves' ophthalmopathy. The CDR3 protein: CASSSVSYEQYF. The DNA sequence reads TGTGCCAGCAGCTCCGTCTCCTACGAGCAGTACTTC.